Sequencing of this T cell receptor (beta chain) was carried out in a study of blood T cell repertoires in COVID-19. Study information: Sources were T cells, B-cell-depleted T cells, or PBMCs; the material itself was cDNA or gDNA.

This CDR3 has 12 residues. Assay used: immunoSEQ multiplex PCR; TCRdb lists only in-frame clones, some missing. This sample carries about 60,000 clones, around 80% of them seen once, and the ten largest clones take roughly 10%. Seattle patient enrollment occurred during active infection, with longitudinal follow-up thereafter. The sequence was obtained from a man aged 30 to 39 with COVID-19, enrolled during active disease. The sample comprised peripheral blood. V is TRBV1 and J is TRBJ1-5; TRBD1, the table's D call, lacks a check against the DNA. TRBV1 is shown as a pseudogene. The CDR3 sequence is CTSSQEQARQHF. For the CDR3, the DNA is TGCACCAGCAGCCAAGAGCAGGCCCGACAGCATTTT.